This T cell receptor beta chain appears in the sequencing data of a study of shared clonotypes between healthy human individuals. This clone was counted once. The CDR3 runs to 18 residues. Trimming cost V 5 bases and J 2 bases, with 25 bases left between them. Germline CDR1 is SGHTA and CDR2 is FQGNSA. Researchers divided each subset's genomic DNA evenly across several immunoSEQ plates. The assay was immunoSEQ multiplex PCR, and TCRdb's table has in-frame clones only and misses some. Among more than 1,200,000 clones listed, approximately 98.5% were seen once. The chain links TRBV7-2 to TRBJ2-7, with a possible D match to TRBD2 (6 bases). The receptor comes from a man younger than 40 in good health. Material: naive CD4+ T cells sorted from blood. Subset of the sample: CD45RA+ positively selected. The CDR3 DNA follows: TGTGCCAGCAGCCCCTCCCTTCACTCGAGGCGGAGGGCCTACGAGCAGTACTTC. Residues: CASSPSLHSRRRAYEQYF.